Shown below are 18 T cell receptor beta chains from a single sample sequenced in a study of OX40 agonist ivuxolimab in advanced cancers. Method: immunoSEQ multiplex PCR; TCRdb's copy keeps in-frame clones and lacks some. The sample has around 150,000 clones, roughly nine tenths seen once. Sequenced material: CD4+ or CD8+ T cells sorted from blood, taken in a trial of the OX40 agonist ivuxolimab. The receptors shown here come from an adult with an advanced solid tumor such as melanoma, head and neck, liver or kidney cancer.

CDR3 coding DNA: TGTGCCAGCATCCAGGGGGGGAACACTGAAGCTTTCTTT. Protein sequence: CASIQGGNTEAFF. V gene TRBV6-6 combines with J gene TRBJ1-1, with TRBD1 matching over 7 bases. Germline CDR1 and CDR2: MNHNY and SVGAGI (reference sequence). V lost 7 bases and J lost 1; bases outside the gene matches: 3. This CDR3 has 13 amino acids.

The V and J genes are TRBV6-4 and TRBJ1-1; TRBD1 matches 8 bases. Germline V gives CDR1 MRHNA, CDR2 SNTAGT. CDR3 length: 14 residues. V lost 5 bases, J lost 5 bases, and 7 bases stayed unmatched. CDR3 region: CASSRSGGGTEAFF. The CDR3 region has the DNA TGTGCCAGCAGTAGGTCAGGGGGCGGTACTGAAGCTTTCTTT.

The chain employs TRBV28 and TRBJ1-5; D call uncertain. CDR1 is MDHEN and CDR2 is SYDVKM in the germline V gene. The CDR3 is 11 amino acids. Trimming removed 8 bases from V and 9 bases from J, with 11 bases in between. The CDR3 here is CASQTSWPQHF. The CDR3 DNA reads TGTGCCAGCCAGACTTCGTGGCCCCAGCATTTT.

This clone was seen only once. The chain is built from TRBV10-3 and TRBJ2-1; TRBD1 matches at 9 bases. Germline CDR1 is ENHRY and CDR2 is SYGVKD. The length of the CDR3 is 15 residues. Trimming took 4 bases from V and 7 from J; bases not matched to a gene: 8. In DNA, the CDR3 is TGTGCCATCAGTGCGGGGGACAGGGTGAGAAATGAGCAGTTCTTC. This gives the protein CAISAGDRVRNEQFF.

This clone has a handful of counts. CDR3 sequence reads: CASSYGQAGYEQYF. The CDR3 coding sequence is TGTGCCAGCAGTTACGGGCAGGCGGGGTACGAGCAGTACTTC. The chain links TRBV6-5 to TRBJ2-7; D perhaps matches TRBD2 (6 bases). Germline CDR1 MNHEY, CDR2 SVGAGI. CDR3 length: 14 residues. The ends were cut back, 2 bases at V and 4 bases at J, with 12 bases in the middle.

The chain is built from TRBV6-6 and TRBJ2-5; 7 bases map to TRBD2. The germline CDR1 and CDR2 sequences are MNHNY and SVGAGI (reference sequence). The CDR3 has 15 residues. V trimming: 7 bases; J trimming: 4 bases; junction bases outside the gene matches: 12. CDR3 sequence (DNA): TGTGCCAGCATGAAAAGGCCGGGGGGAGGAGAGACCCAGTACTTC. It specifies CASMKRPGGGETQYF.

The V call is TRBV11-2, the J call TRBJ2-5; 7 bases line up with TRBD1. There are 15 residues in the CDR3. V trimming: 5 bases; J trimming: 3 bases; junction bases outside the gene matches: 9. CDR1 is SGHAT and CDR2 is FQNNGV in the germline V gene. The CDR3 coding sequence is TGTGCCAGCAGCCCCATAGTCGACAGGGAAGAGACCCAGTACTTC. Its protein is CASSPIVDREETQYF.

The chain employs TRBV7-9 and TRBJ1-2, with D possibly matching TRBD1 (6 bases). CDR3 length: 16 amino acids. The V gene lost 1 base and the J gene lost 6 bases, with 18 bases spanning the gap. Germline loops: CDR1 SEHNR, CDR2 FQNEAQ (reference sequence). CDR3 sequence: CASSLDQGLARDGYTF. CDR3 DNA: TGTGCCAGCAGCTTAGATCAGGGGCTGGCCAGGGATGGCTACACCTTC.

This chain connects TRBV6-1 to TRBJ1-5, with D perhaps matching TRBD1 (6 bases). The CDR3 is made up of 15 amino acids. V was clipped by 0 bases and J by 6 bases, with 12 bases between them. Germline V gene sequence: CDR1 MNHNS, CDR2 SASEGT. The CDR3 DNA is TGTGCCAGCAGTGAAGCATGGGACACGGTTCAGCCCCAGCATTTT. This encodes CASSEAWDTVQPQHF.

The chain combines TRBV28 with TRBJ1-5; unclear D gene. V was cut by 9 bases and J by 2 bases, with 11 bases left in between. Looked up from germline, CDR1 is MDHEN and CDR2 is SYDVKM. The CDR3 is made up of 13 amino acids. CDR3 loop: CASWEYRNQPQHF. The CDR3 DNA follows: TGTGCCAGTTGGGAGTATCGCAATCAGCCCCAGCATTTT. The full variable domain, completed using reference TRBV28 and TRBJ1-5, is DVKVTQSSRYLVKRTGEKVFLECVQDMDHENMFWYRQDPGLGLRLIYFSYDVKMKEKGDIPEGYSVSREKKERFSLILESASTNQTSMYLCASWEYRNQPQHFGDGTRLSIL.

The J gene is TRBJ1-5, the V gene TRBV28; 11 bases are shared with TRBD1. This CDR3 contains 16 residues. Germline CDR1 is MDHEN and CDR2 is SYDVKM. Trimming at V came to 6 bases and at J to 6 bases, leaving 10 bases not matched to a gene. CDR3 amino acids: CASSTFGQGAAQPQHF. DNA of the CDR3: TGTGCCAGCAGCACATTCGGACAGGGGGCGGCTCAGCCCCAGCATTTT.

The CDR3 DNA reads TGCAGCGTTTACAGAGGGACAGAAGCTTTCTTT. It encodes CSVYRGTEAFF. This chain joins TRBV29-1 and TRBJ1-1, with D perhaps TRBD1 (6 bases). CDR1 SQVTM and CDR2 ANQGSEA come from the germline V gene. This CDR3 has 11 amino acids. The germline V and J ends were trimmed by 5 bases and 8 bases, with 12 bases remaining between them.

The chain combines TRBV7-2 with TRBJ2-1, with 8 bases aligning to TRBD2. The CDR3 has 15 amino acids. Germline V gene sequence: CDR1 SGHTA, CDR2 FQGNSA. With V trimmed by 7 bases and J by 8 bases, 13 bases remained unmatched. The CDR3 region has the DNA TGTGCCAGCACCGTACACGGGAGCGGGAGCGATGAGCAGTTCTTC. Its translation is CASTVHGSGSDEQFF. Full variable domain (outside the CDR3, taken from reference TRBV7-2 and TRBJ2-1): GAGVSQSPSNKVTEKGKDVELRCDPISGHTALYWYRQSLGQGLEFLIYFQGNSAPDKSGLPSDRFSAERTGGSVSTLTIQRTQQEDSAVYLCASTVHGSGSDEQFFGPGTRLTVL.

This rearrangement joins TRBV28 to TRBJ2-4; D remains ambiguous. The germline V gene has CDR1 MDHEN and CDR2 SYDVKM. The CDR3 spans 11 residues. V was cut by 6 bases and J by 6 bases, with 6 bases left in between. CDR3 region: CASSLGNIQYF. CDR3 DNA: TGTGCCAGCAGCTTGGGAAACATTCAGTACTTC.

The chain employs TRBV9 and TRBJ1-4; D not certain. The germline CDR1 and CDR2 sequences are SGDLS and YYNGEE. V lost 0 bases, J lost 4 bases, and 7 bases lay in between. The CDR3 totals 14 residues. The CDR3 nucleotides are TGTGCCAGCAGCGTAGGCCAGATTAATGAAAAACTGTTTTTT. This codes for CASSVGQINEKLFF.

The V gene is TRBV19, the J gene TRBJ2-2, with TRBD1 as a possible D gene (5 bases). V was cut by 7 bases and J by 4 bases, with 10 bases left in between. Per the germline V gene, CDR1 is LNHDA and CDR2 is SQIVND (reference sequence). The CDR3 sequence is 13 residues long. The DNA of the CDR3 is TGTGCCAGTAAGGTCAGGGTCACCGGGGAGCTGTTTTTT. It translates to CASKVRVTGELFF.

This chain connects TRBV5-1 to TRBJ1-2; TRBD1 matches at 9 bases. Germline values: CDR1 SGHRS, CDR2 YFSETQ. Unmatched junction bases numbered 8, after V lost 7 bases and J lost 4 bases. This CDR3 is 14 amino acids long. CDR3 amino acids: CASLQGALGYGYTF. As DNA, the CDR3 is TGCGCCAGCCTACAGGGGGCTTTGGGCTATGGCTACACCTTC.

This chain connects TRBV15 to TRBJ1-5; D unresolved. V lost 1 base to trimming and J lost 5 bases, with 9 bases between them. Germline CDR1 and CDR2: LNHNV and YYDKDF (reference sequence). The CDR3 contains 14 residues. The CDR3 reads CATSRGRSYQPQHF. CDR3 coding DNA: TGTGCCACCAGCAGAGGACGGAGCTATCAGCCCCAGCATTTT.